A single sample is the source of the 22 T cell receptor beta chains below, sequenced in a study of blood T cell repertoires in COVID-19 (dated by TCRdb to the early 2020s). Receptor libraries were prepared by the immunoSEQ multiplex PCR assay. The source is immuneACCESS, and TCRdb retained only in-frame sequences with V and J called. Part of the clones is not carried over; for the studies checked, unresolved V genes explain less than half of this, and the remainder is unexplained. In this sample the table shows some 180,000 clones, roughly four fifths of which occur a single time. Roughly 13% of the sample is taken by the ten largest. The sequenced sample was peripheral blood. The receptors were gathered from a man in his forties or fifties who had recovered from COVID-19.

The rearrangement links TRBV28 to TRBJ2-4, with TRBD2 matching over 7 bases. J was trimmed by 1 base and V by 2 bases; bases with no gene match: 8. The germline CDR1 and CDR2 sequences are MDHEN and SYDVKM. This CDR3 region has 17 residues. Written as DNA, the CDR3 is TGTGCCAGCAGTTTAAGGGAGGGAGGGGTGGCCAAAAACATTCAGTACTTC. This sequence encodes CASSLREGGVAKNIQYF.

The genes are TRBV27 and TRBJ2-7, with D maybe TRBD2 (6 bases). This CDR3 spans 15 amino acids. Germline V gene sequence: CDR1 MNHEY, CDR2 SMNVEV (reference sequence). Trimming removed 5 bases from V and 3 bases from J, with 17 bases in between. CDR3 nucleotide sequence: TGTGCCAGCAGTCGGACGCCGGGACTCCTCTACGAGCAGTACTTC. As protein: CASSRTPGLLYEQYF.

This clone was counted a few times. This CDR3 reads CATLEAFF. The CDR3 region has the DNA TGTGCCACCCTTGAAGCTTTCTTT. The chain recombines TRBV24-1 with TRBJ1-1; D is unclear. The V gene's germline CDR1 is KGHDR and CDR2 SFDVKD. This CDR3 is built from 8 residues. Trimming cost V 9 bases and J 7 bases, with 2 bases left between them.

There are a few counts of this clone. The chain uses TRBV10-3 and TRBJ2-3, with a possible D match to TRBD1 (6 bases). Deletions cut 11 bases from V and 2 bases from J, with 11 bases between. CDR1 and CDR2 (germline): ENHRY, SYGVKD. CDR3 length equals 12 residues. CDR3 nucleotide sequence: TGTGCCGCCGGACAGAACACAGATACGCAGTATTTT. Protein: CAAGQNTDTQYF.

The chain carries TRBV7-8 and TRBJ1-1; D remains unclear. The germline V and J ends were trimmed by 1 base and 0 bases, with 9 bases remaining between them. This CDR3 contains 15 residues. Germline CDR1 reads SGHVS; CDR2 reads FQNEAQ. DNA of the CDR3: TGTGCCAGCAGCTTAGGCTCTGGCCTGAACACTGAAGCTTTCTTT. Its translation is CASSLGSGLNTEAFF.

The chain is built from TRBV29-1 and TRBJ2-2; TRBD1 agrees at 8 bases. V lost 5 bases and J lost 4; bases outside the gene matches: 3. This CDR3 contains 13 residues. The V gene's germline CDR1 is SQVTM and CDR2 ANQGSEA. CDR3 sequence: CSVIQGGTGELFF. The CDR3 DNA is TGCAGCGTTATACAGGGGGGCACCGGGGAGCTGTTTTTT.

The CDR3 spells CASSRGTETQETQYF. CDR3 sequence (DNA): TGTGCCAGCAGCCGTGGGACAGAGACCCAAGAGACCCAGTACTTC. V usage is TRBV5-4 and J usage is TRBJ2-5; 7 bases fit TRBD1. V was pared by 4 bases and J by 1 base, with 7 bases of the junction left unmatched. The CDR3 length is 15 residues. In germline, CDR1 is SGHNT, CDR2 YYREEE (reference sequence).

The J gene is TRBJ2-2, the V gene TRBV24-1; the D gene is possibly TRBD1 (6 bases). Looked up from germline, CDR1 is KGHDR and CDR2 is SFDVKD. The CDR3 spans 14 residues. V was trimmed by 6 bases and J by 5 bases, leaving 12 bases between them. The CDR3 DNA is TGTGCCACCAGTAAACAGGGTAAAACCGGGGAGCTGTTTTTT. Translating it yields CATSKQGKTGELFF.

This rearrangement joins TRBV29-1 to TRBJ2-5; 9 nucleotides line up with TRBD1. With 2 bases clipped from V and 7 bases from J, the junction kept 8 bases outside the gene matches. Germline V gives CDR1 SQVTM, CDR2 ANQGSEA. There are 14 residues in the CDR3. The CDR3: CSVENRGLVGTQYF. In nucleotides, the CDR3 is TGCAGCGTTGAAAACAGGGGGCTGGTCGGGACCCAGTACTTC.

The rearrangement joins TRBV10-3 to TRBJ2-2, with 12 bases fitting TRBD2. The germline gives CDR1 ENHRY, CDR2 SYGVKD. CDR3 length equals 17 residues. The trim removed 5 bases at V and 4 bases at J, leaving 8 bases unmatched. The CDR3: CAISTFGLAGLTGELFF. For the CDR3, the DNA is TGTGCCATCAGTACATTCGGACTAGCGGGACTCACCGGGGAGCTGTTTTTT.

The chain couples TRBV10-3 to TRBJ1-3; D might be TRBD1 (6 bases). The germline V gene has CDR1 ENHRY and CDR2 SYGVKD. The CDR3 contains 15 residues. The V gene lost 8 bases and the J gene lost 0 bases, with 14 bases spanning the gap. CDR3 sequence: CAIGSRGASGNTIYF. The CDR3 DNA follows: TGTGCCATCGGGTCGCGGGGGGCCTCTGGAAACACCATATATTTT.

The chain uses TRBV28 and TRBJ2-7; 12 bases fit TRBD1. The length of the CDR3 is 16 residues. Germline V gene data show CDR1 as MDHEN and CDR2 as SYDVKM. With V trimmed by 3 bases and J by 5 bases, 8 bases remained unmatched. The DNA of the CDR3 is TGTGCCAGCAGTTTGCGGCCGGGACAGGGGGCTGACGAGCAGTACTTC. It is translated as CASSLRPGQGADEQYF.

The table lists this clone with a few counts. One end of the junction fails to match germline, which may point to a read error. The chain joins TRBV20-1 to TRBJ2-3, with TRBD2 as a possible D gene (5 bases). Germline CDR1 is DFQATT and CDR2 is SNEGSKA (reference sequence). The CDR3 covers 11 residues. The CDR3 sequence is CSTSTGNTQYF. As DNA, the CDR3 is TGCAGTACTAGTACGGGGAATACGCAGTATTTT.

V gene TRBV5-1 combines with J gene TRBJ2-2; tentative D call: TRBD2 (5 bases). Trimming left V 4 bases short and J 1 base short, with 11 bases between. CDR1 and CDR2 (germline): SGHRS, YFSETQ. The CDR3 is 15 amino acids. CDR3 protein: CASSPLLGNTGELFF. In nucleotides, the CDR3 is TGCGCCAGCAGCCCCCTACTAGGGAACACCGGGGAGCTGTTTTTT.

The chain carries TRBV5-6 and TRBJ2-7; 9 positions agree with TRBD1. Germline loops: CDR1 SGHDT, CDR2 YYEEEE. V was pared by 4 bases and J by 4 bases, with 9 bases of the junction left unmatched. This CDR3 region has 15 residues. In DNA, the CDR3 is TGTGCCAGCAGCCTTGGGACAGGGAAAGGGTACGAGCAGTACTTC. This gives the protein CASSLGTGKGYEQYF. Based on the CDR3 plus reference TRBV5-6 and TRBJ2-7, the full variable domain is DAGVTQSPTHLIKTRGQQVTLRCSPKSGHDTVSWYQQALGQGPQFIFQYYEEEERQRGNFPDRFSGHQFPNYSSELNVNALLLGDSALYLCASSLGTGKGYEQYFGPGTRLTVT.

The chain couples TRBV6-1 to TRBJ2-3, with 11 bases lining up with TRBD1. This CDR3 spans 15 amino acids. Germline CDR1 MNHNS, CDR2 SASEGT. Losses at the gene ends were 3 bases for V and 4 bases for J; bases not matched to a gene: 3. In DNA, the CDR3 is TGTGCCAGCAGTGACCGGGACAGGGGGTCAGATACGCAGTATTTT. It translates to CASSDRDRGSDTQYF.

There are a few counts of this clone. The CDR3 coding sequence is TGTGCCAGCAGCCAAGACTCTGGGAGGGTCACCGGGGAGCTGTTTTTT. Residues: CASSQDSGRVTGELFF. V is TRBV4-2 and J is TRBJ2-2, with 7 positions matching TRBD2. J lost 4 bases, V lost 0 bases, and 5 bases had no gene match. The CDR3 runs 16 residues. The V gene's germline CDR1 is LGHNA and CDR2 YNFKEQ.

The chain joins TRBV27 to TRBJ2-3, with 10 positions matching TRBD2. This CDR3 contains 17 residues. The ends lost 4 bases at V and 2 bases at J; junction bases unmatched: 9. Germline loops: CDR1 MNHEY, CDR2 SMNVEV (reference sequence). Written as DNA, the CDR3 is TGTGCCAGCAGTTGGAGGCTAGCGGGAGAGACCACAGATACGCAGTATTTT. Protein product: CASSWRLAGETTDTQYF.

In this sample, this clone turned up a few times. The V and J genes are TRBV18 and TRBJ2-2; D not resolved. The CDR3 extends over 11 amino acids. Germline assignment: CDR1 KGHSH and CDR2 LQKENI. V lost 3 bases and J lost 10, with 6 bases in between. The DNA for the CDR3 is TGTGCCAGCTCACCCCGGGTGGAGCTGTTTTTT. As protein: CASSPRVELFF.

The chain carries TRBV28 and TRBJ2-7, with D perhaps matching TRBD2 (7 bases). This CDR3 has 14 residues. V was shortened by 5 bases and J by 3 bases, with 14 bases between the two germline ends. Germline V gene data show CDR1 as MDHEN and CDR2 as SYDVKM. CDR3 loop: CASSGGGTSYEQYF. The CDR3 bases are TGTGCCAGCAGTGGGGGGGGCACTAGCTACGAGCAGTACTTC. Supplemented by reference TRBV28 and TRBJ2-7, the full variable domain reads DVKVTQSSRYLVKRTGEKVFLECVQDMDHENMFWYRQDPGLGLRLIYFSYDVKMKEKGDIPEGYSVSREKKERFSLILESASTNQTSMYLCASSGGGTSYEQYFGPGTRLTVT.

This chain connects TRBV29-1 to TRBJ2-1, with 11 bases that match TRBD2. The CDR3 is made up of 13 amino acids. CDR1 is SQVTM and CDR2 is ANQGSEA in the germline V gene. The V segment lost 7 bases and the J segment 6 bases; nucleotides outside the gene matches: 5. CDR3 loop: CSATSGSGNEQFF. The CDR3 DNA reads as TGCAGCGCTACTAGCGGGAGTGGCAATGAGCAGTTCTTC.

The chain has TRBV27 and TRBJ2-2; 10 positions agree with TRBD1. Trimming removed 6 bases from V and 6 bases from J; junction bases left unmatched: 7. CDR1 is MNHEY and CDR2 is SMNVEV in the germline V gene (reference sequence). The length of the CDR3 is 15 residues. In DNA form, the CDR3 reads TGTGCCAGCAGGCAGGACAGGGGGAAGGCCGGGGAGCTGTTTTTT. It is translated as CASRQDRGKAGELFF.